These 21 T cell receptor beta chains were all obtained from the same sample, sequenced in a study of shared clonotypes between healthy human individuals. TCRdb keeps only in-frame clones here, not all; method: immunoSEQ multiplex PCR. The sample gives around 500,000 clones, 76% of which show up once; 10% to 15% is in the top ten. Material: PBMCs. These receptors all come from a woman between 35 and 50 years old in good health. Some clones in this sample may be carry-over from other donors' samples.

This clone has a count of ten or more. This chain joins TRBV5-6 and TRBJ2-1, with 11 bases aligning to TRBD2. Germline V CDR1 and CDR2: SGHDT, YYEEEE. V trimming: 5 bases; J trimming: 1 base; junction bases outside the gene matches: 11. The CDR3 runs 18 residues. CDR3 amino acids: CASRRSGRDYYSYNEQFF. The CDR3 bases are TGTGCCAGCAGACGTAGCGGGAGGGATTACTATTCCTACAATGAGCAGTTCTTC. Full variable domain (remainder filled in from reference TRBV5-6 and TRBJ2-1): DAGVTQSPTHLIKTRGQQVTLRCSPKSGHDTVSWYQQALGQGPQFIFQYYEEEERQRGNFPDRFSGHQFPNYSSELNVNALLLGDSALYLCASRRSGRDYYSYNEQFFGPGTRLTVL.

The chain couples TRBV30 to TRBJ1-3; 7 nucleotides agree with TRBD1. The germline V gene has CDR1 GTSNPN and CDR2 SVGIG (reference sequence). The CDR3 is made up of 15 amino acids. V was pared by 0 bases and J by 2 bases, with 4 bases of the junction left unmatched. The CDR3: CAWSVLRGPGNTIYF. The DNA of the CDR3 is TGTGCCTGGAGTGTACTAAGGGGGCCTGGAAACACCATATATTTT. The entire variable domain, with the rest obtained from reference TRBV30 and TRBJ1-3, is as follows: SQTIHQWPATLVQPVGSPLSLECTVEGTSNPNLYWYRQAAGRGLQLLFYSVGIGQISSEVPQNLSASRPQDRQFILSSKKLLLSDSGFYLCAWSVLRGPGNTIYFGEGSWLTVV.

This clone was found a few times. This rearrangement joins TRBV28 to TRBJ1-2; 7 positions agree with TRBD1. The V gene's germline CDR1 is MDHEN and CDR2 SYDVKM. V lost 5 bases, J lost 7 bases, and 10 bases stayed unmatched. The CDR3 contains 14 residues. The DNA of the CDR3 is TGTGCCAGCAGTGCGACAGGGAAGGCTGGTGGCTACACCTTC. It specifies CASSATGKAGGYTF.

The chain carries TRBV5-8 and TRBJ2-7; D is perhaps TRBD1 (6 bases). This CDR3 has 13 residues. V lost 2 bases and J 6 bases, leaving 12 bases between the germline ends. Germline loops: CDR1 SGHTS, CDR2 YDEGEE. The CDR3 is CASSFPGTPEQYF. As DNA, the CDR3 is TGTGCCAGCAGCTTTCCCGGGACACCCGAGCAGTACTTC.

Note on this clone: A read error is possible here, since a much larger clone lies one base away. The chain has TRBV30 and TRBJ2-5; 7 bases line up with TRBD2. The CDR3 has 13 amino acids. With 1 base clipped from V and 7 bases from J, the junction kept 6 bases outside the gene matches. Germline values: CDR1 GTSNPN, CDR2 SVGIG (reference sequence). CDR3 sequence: CAWSGIGGGTQYF. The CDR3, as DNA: TGTGCCTGGAGTGGGATTGGCGGGGGGACCCAGTACTTC.

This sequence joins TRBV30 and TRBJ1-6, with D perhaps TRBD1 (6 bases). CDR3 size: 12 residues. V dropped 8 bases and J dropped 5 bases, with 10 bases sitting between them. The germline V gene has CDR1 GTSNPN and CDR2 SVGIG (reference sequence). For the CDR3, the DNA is TGTGCCCTACAGGGAAATAATTCACCCCTCCACTTT. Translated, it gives CALQGNNSPLHF. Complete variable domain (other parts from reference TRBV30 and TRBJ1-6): SQTIHQWPATLVQPVGSPLSLECTVEGTSNPNLYWYRQAAGRGLQLLFYSVGIGQISSEVPQNLSASRPQDRQFILSSKKLLLSDSGFYLCALQGNNSPLHFGNGTRLTVT.

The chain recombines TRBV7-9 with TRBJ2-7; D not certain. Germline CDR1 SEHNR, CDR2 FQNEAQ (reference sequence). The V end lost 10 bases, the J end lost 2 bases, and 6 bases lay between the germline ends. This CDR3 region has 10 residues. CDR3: CAIGPYEQYF. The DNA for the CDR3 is TGTGCCATCGGACCCTACGAGCAGTACTTC.

The CDR3 region has the DNA TGTGCCAGCAGGGAGGAGCGGGAGAGAGAGACCCAGTACTTC. Protein: CASREERERETQYF. J is TRBJ2-5 and V is TRBV7-8; 8 nucleotides agree with TRBD2. Germline V gene data show CDR1 as SGHVS and CDR2 as FQNEAQ. Losses at the gene ends were 6 bases for V and 4 bases for J; bases not matched to a gene: 7. The CDR3 covers 14 residues.

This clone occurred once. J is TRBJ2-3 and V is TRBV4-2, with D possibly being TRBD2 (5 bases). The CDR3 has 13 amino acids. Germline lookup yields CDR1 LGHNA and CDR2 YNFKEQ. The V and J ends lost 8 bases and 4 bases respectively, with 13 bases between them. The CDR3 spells CASALWGADTQYF. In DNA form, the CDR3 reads TGTGCCAGCGCACTATGGGGAGCAGATACGCAGTATTTT.

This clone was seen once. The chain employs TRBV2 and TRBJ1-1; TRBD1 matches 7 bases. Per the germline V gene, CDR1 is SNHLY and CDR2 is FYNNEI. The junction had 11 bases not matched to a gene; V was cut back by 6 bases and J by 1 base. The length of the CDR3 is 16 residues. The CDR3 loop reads CASSGSGGARNTEAFF. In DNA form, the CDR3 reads TGTGCCAGCAGCGGCTCAGGGGGAGCTCGGAACACTGAAGCTTTCTTT.

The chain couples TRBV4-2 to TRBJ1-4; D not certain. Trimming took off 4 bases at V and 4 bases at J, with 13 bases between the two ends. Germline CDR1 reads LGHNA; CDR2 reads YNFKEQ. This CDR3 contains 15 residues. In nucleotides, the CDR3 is TGTGCCAGCAGCCTCGGTTCCGGCGGTAATGAAAAACTGTTTTTT. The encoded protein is CASSLGSGGNEKLFF.

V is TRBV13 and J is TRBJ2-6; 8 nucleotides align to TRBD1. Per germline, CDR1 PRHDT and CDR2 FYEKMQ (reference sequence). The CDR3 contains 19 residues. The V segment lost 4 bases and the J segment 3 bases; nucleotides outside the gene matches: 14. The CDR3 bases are TGTGCCAGCAGCTCATGGACAGGGTTCGGTTTGATTGGGGCCAACGTCCTGACTTTC. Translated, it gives CASSSWTGFGLIGANVLTF.

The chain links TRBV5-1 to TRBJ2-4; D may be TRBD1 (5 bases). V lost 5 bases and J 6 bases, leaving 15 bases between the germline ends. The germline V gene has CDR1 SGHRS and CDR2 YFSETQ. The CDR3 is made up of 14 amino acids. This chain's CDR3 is CASRRGTGLNIQYF. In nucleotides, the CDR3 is TGCGCCAGCAGACGCGGAACAGGATTAAACATTCAGTACTTC.

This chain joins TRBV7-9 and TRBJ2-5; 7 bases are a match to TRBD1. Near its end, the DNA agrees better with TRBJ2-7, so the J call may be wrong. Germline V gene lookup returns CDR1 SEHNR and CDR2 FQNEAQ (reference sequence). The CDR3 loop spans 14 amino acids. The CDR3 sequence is CASSQTGMSHEQYF. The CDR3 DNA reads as TGTGCCAGCAGCCAGACAGGGATGTCACACGAGCAGTACTTC.

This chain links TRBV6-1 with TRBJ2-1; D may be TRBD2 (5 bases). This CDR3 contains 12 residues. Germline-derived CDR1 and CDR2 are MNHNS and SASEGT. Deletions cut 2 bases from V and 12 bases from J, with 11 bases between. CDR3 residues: CASSEPGIGQFF. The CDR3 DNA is TGTGCCAGCAGTGAACCGGGGATCGGGCAGTTCTTC.

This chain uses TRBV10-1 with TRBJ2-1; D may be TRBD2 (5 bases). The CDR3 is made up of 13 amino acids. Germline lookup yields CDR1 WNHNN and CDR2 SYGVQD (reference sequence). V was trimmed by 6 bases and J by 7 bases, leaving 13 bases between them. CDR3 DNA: TGCGCCAGCAGCTCCGGGATTCAAAATGAGCAGTTCTTC. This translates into CASSSGIQNEQFF.

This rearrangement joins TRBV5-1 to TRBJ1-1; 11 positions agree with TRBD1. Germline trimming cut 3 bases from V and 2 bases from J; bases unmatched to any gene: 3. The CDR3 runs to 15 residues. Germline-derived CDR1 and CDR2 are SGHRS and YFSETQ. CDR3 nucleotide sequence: TGCGCCAGCAGCTCGGACAGGGGGCGAAACACTGAAGCTTTCTTT. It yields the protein CASSSDRGRNTEAFF.

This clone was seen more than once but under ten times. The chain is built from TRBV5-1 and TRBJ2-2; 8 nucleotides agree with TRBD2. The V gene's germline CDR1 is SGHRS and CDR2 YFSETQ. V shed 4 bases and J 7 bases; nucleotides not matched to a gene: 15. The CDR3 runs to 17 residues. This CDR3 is CASSPRVVAGLNGELFF. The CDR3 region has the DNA TGCGCCAGCAGCCCCAGGGTCGTAGCGGGATTGAACGGGGAGCTGTTTTTT.

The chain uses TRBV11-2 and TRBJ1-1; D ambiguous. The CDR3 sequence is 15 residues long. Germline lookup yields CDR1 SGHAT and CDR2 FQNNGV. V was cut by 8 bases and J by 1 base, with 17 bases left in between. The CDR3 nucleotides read TGTGCCAGCGGCTATACCGGAGTCCGGAACACTGAAGCTTTCTTT. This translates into CASGYTGVRNTEAFF.

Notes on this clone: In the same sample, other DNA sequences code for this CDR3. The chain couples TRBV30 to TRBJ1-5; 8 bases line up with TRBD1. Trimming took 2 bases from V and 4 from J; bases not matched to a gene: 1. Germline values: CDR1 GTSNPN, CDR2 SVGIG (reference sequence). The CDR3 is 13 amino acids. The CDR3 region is CAWSRQGNQPQHF. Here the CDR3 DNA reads TGTGCCTGGAGTAGACAGGGGAATCAGCCCCAGCATTTT.

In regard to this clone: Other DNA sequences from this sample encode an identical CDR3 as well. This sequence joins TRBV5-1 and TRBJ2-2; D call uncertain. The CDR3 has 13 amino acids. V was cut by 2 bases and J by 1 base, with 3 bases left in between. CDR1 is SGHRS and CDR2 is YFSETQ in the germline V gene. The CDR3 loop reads CASSLRNTGELFF. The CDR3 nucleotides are TGCGCCAGCAGCTTAAGGAACACCGGGGAGCTGTTTTTT.